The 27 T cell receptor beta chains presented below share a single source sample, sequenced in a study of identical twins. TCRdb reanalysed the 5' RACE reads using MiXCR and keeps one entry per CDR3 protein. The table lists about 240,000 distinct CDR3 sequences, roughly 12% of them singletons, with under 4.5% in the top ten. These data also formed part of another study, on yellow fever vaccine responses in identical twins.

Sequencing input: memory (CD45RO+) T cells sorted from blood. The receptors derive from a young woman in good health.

CDR3 amino acids: CSVVPAVAYEQYF. Here the CDR3 DNA reads TGCAGCGTTGTCCCCGCCGTGGCATACGAGCAGTACTTC. The V call is TRBV29-1, the J call TRBJ2-7, with D hard to call. Germline CDR1 SQVTM, CDR2 ANQGSEA. The CDR3 has 13 amino acids. V lost 4 bases, J lost 4 bases, and 14 bases lay in between.

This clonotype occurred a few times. Written as DNA, the CDR3 is TGTGCCAGCAGCTCCTTAGGACAGGGAGGGTTGTACGAGCAGTACTTC. It translates to CASSSLGQGGLYEQYF. The chain recombines TRBV7-2 with TRBJ2-7; D is possibly TRBD1 (8 bases). The V gene's germline CDR1 is SGHTA and CDR2 FQGNSA. The CDR3 totals 16 residues. Trimming stripped 4 bases from V and 4 bases from J, with 20 bases between.

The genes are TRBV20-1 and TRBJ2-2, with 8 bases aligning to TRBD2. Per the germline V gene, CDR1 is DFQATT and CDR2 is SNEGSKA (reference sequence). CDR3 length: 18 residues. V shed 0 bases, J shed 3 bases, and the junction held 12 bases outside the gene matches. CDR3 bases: TGCAGTGCTAGAGATCACGTGGTAGCGGGAAGTTACACCGGGGAGCTGTTTTTT. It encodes CSARDHVVAGSYTGELFF.

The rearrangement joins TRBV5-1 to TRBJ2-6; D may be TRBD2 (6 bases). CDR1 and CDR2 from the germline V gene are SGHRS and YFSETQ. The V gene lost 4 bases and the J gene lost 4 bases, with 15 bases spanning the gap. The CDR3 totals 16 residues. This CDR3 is CASSLEGPWGANVLTF. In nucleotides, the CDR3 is TGCGCCAGCAGCCTGGAGGGACCGTGGGGGGCCAACGTCCTGACTTTC.

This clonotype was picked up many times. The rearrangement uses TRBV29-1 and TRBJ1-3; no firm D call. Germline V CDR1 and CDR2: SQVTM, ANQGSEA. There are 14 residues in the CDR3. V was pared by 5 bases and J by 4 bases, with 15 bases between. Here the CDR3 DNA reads TGCAGCGTTTCTGGAGCTGGAGGAGGAAACACCATATATTTT. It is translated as CSVSGAGGGNTIYF. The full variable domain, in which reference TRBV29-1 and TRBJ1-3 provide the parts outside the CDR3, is SAVISQKPSRDICQRGTSLTIQCQVDSQVTMMFWYRQQPGQSLTLIATANQGSEATYESGFVIDKFPISRPNLTFSTLTVSNMSPEDSSIYLCSVSGAGGGNTIYFGEGSWLTVV.

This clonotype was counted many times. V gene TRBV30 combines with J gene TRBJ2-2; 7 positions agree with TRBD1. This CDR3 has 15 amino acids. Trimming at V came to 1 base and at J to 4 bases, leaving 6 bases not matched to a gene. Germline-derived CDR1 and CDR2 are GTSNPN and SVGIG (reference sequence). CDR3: CAWSGSGQITGELFF. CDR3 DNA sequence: TGTGCCTGGAGTGGGTCGGGACAGATCACCGGGGAGCTGTTTTTT.

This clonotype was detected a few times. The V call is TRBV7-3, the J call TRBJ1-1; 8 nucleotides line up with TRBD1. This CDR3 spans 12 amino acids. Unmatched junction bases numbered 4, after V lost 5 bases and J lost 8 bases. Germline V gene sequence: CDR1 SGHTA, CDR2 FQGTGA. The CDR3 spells CASSLQGGEAFF. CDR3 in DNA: TGTGCCAGCAGCCTACAGGGGGGAGAAGCTTTCTTT.

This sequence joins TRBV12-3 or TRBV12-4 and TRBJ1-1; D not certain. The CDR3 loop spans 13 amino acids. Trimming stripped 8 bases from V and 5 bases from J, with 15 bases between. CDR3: CASSSRRDTEAFF. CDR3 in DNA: TGTGCCAGCTCGTCCCGAAGGGATACTGAAGCTTTCTTT.

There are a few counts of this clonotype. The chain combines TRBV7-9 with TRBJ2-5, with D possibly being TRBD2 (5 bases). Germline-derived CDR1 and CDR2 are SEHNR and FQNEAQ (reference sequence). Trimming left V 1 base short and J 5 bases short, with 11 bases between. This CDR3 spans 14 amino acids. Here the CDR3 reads CASSLGSGGETQYF. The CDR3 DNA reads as TGTGCCAGCAGCTTAGGATCCGGCGGGGAGACCCAGTACTTC.

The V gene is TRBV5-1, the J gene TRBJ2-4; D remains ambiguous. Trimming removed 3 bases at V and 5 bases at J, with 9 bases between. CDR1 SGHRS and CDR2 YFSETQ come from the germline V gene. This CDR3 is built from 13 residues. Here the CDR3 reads CASSSGRENIQYF. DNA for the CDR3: TGCGCCAGCAGCTCGGGCAGAGAAAACATTCAGTACTTC.

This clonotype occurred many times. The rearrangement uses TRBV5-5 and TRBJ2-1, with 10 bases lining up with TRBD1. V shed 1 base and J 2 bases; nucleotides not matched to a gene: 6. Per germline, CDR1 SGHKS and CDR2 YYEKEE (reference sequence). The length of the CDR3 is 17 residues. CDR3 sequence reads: CASSLWDRGVPYNEQFF. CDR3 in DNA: TGTGCCAGCAGCTTGTGGGACAGGGGAGTCCCCTACAATGAGCAGTTCTTC.

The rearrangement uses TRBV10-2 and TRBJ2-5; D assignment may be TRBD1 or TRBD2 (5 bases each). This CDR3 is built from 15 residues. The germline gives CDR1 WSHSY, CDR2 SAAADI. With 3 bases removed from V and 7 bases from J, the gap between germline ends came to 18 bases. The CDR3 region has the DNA TGCGCCAGCAGTGAAGGTGGGGACCTTGGGGGGACCCAGTACTTC. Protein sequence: CASSEGGDLGGTQYF.

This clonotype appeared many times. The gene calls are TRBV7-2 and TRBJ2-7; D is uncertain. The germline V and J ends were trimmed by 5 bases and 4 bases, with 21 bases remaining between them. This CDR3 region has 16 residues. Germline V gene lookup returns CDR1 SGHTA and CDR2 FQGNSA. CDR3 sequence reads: CASSPMDLGGAYEQYF. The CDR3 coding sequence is TGTGCCAGCAGCCCAATGGACCTGGGCGGAGCTTACGAGCAGTACTTC.

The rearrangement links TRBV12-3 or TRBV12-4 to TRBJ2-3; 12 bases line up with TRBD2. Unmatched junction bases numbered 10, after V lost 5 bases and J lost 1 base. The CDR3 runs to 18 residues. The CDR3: CASSPLAGGTAGTDTQYF. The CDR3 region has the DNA TGTGCCAGCAGTCCCCTAGCGGGGGGGACCGCTGGCACAGATACGCAGTATTTT.

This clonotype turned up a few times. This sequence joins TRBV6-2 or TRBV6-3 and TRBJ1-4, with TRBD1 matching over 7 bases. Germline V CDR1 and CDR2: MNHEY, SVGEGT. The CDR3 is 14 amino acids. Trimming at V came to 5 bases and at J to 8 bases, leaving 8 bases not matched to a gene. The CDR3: CASSQDRVQEKLFF. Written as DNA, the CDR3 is TGTGCCAGCAGTCAAGACAGGGTCCAAGAAAAACTGTTTTTT.

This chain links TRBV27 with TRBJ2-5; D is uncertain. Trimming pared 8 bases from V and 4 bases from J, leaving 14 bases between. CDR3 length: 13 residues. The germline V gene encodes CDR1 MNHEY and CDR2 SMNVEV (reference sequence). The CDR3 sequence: CASRSTAGETQYF. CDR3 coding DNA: TGTGCCAGCCGTAGTACGGCCGGAGAGACCCAGTACTTC.

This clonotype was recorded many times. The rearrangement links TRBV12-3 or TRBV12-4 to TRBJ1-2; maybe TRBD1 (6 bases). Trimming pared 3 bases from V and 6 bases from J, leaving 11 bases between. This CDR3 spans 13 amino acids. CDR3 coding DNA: TGTGCCAGCAGTTTGGGGGCAGGGAATGGCTACACCTTC. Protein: CASSLGAGNGYTF.

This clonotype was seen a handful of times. CDR3 coding DNA: TGTGCCAGCAGTGCCCTGAAAGGGTCGAATAGCAATCAGCCCCAGCATTTT. As protein: CASSALKGSNSNQPQHF. V is TRBV28 and J is TRBJ1-5; no clear D. Germline values: CDR1 MDHEN, CDR2 SYDVKM. Trimming stripped 5 bases from V and 0 bases from J, with 17 bases between. This CDR3 has 17 amino acids.

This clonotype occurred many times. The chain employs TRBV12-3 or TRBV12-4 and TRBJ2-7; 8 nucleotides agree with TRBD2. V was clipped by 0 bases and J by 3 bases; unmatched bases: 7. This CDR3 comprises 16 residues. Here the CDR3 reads CASSLAPAGENYEQYF. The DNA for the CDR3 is TGTGCCAGCAGTTTAGCGCCAGCGGGGGAGAACTACGAGCAGTACTTC.

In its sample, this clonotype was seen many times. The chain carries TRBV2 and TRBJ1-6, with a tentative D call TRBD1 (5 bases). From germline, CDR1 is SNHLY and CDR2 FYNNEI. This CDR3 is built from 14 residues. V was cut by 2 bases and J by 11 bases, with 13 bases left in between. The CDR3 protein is CASSERGALAPLHF. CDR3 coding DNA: TGTGCCAGCAGTGAACGCGGGGCATTGGCACCCCTCCACTTT.

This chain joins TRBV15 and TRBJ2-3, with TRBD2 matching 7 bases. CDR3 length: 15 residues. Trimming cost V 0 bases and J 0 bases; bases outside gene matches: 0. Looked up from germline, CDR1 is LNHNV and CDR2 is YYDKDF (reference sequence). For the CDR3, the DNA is TGTGCCACCAGCAGAGAGGGAGGGAGCACAGATACGCAGTATTTT. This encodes CATSREGGSTDTQYF. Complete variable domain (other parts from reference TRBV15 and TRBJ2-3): DAMVIQNPRYQVTQFGKPVTLSCSQTLNHNVMYWYQQKSSQAPKLLFHYYDKDFNNEADTPDNFQSRRPNTSFCFLDIRSPGLGDTAMYLCATSREGGSTDTQYFGPGTRLTVL.

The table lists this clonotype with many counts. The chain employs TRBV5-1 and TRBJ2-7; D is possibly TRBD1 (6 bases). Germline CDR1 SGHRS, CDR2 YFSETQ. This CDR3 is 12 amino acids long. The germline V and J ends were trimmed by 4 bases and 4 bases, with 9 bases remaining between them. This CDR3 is CASSDQGYEQYF. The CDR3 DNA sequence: TGCGCCAGCAGCGATCAGGGGTACGAGCAGTACTTC.

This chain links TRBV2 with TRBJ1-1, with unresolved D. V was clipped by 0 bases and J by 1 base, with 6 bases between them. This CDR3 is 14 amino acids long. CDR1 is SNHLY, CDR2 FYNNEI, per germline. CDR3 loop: CASSEALGNTEAFF. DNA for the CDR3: TGTGCCAGCAGTGAAGCACTGGGGAACACTGAAGCTTTCTTT.

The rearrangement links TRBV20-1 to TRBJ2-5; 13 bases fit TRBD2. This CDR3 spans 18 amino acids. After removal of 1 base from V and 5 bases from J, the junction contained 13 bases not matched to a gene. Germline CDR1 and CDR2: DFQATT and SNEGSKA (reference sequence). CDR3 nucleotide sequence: TGCAGTGCTAGAGTCCGGGGGGGACTAGCGGGACCCGACGAGACCCAGTACTTC. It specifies CSARVRGGLAGPDETQYF.

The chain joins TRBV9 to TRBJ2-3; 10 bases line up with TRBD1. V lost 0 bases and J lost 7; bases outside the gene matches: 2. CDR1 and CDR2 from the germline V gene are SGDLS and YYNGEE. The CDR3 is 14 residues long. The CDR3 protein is CASSVGDRGHTQYF. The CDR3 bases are TGTGCCAGCAGCGTAGGGGACAGGGGCCATACGCAGTATTTT. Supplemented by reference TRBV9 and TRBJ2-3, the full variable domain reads DSGVTQTPKHLITATGQRVTLRCSPRSGDLSVYWYQQSLDQGLQFLIQYYNGEERAKGNILERFSAQQFPDLHSELNLSSLELGDSALYFCASSVGDRGHTQYFGPGTRLTVL.

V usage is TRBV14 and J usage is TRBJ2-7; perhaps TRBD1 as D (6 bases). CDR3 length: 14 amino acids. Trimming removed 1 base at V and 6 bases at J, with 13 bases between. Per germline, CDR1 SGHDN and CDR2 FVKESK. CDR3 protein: CASSQVQGSGEQYF. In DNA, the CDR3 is TGTGCCAGCAGCCAAGTTCAGGGGTCGGGCGAGCAGTACTTC.

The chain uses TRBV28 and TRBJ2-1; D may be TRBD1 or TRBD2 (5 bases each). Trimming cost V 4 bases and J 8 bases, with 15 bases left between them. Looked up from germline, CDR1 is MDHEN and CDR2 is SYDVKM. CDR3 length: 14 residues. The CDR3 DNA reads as TGTGCCAGCAGTTCCCGGGACGGGTTGTATGAGCAGTTCTTC. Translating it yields CASSSRDGLYEQFF.